What follows are 20 T cell receptor beta chains derived from one specimen sequenced in a study of blood T cells in healthy people across ages. The second PCR ran about 7 to 12 cycles with a sample-barcoded 5' primer and J-beta primers. TCRdb re-called the 5' RACE reads through MiXCR, storing one row per CDR3 protein. The table lists 800,000 to 950,000 distinct CDR3 sequences, 29% of them singletons. Separately, the same data were catalogued under a study of T cells of mothers and their children.

The sample comprised blood. Receptors were obtained from a woman in her thirties or forties in good health.

This clonotype came up a few times. The chain recombines TRBV28 with TRBJ1-1; the match to TRBD1 covers 11 bases. Germline V gene sequence: CDR1 MDHEN, CDR2 SYDVKM. The CDR3 loop spans 15 amino acids. V was clipped by 4 bases and J by 4 bases; unmatched bases: 5. In DNA, the CDR3 is TGTGCCAGCAGTTCGATGGGGACAGGGGGCACTGAAGCTTTCTTT. It specifies CASSSMGTGGTEAFF.

This clonotype was observed at least ten times. This chain links TRBV7-2 with TRBJ2-1; D tentatively fits TRBD1 or TRBD2 (6 bases each). Germline-derived CDR1 and CDR2 are SGHTA and FQGNSA. V was trimmed by 2 bases and J by 9 bases, leaving 23 bases between them. The CDR3 has 17 residues. For the CDR3, the DNA is TGTGCCAGCAGCTTACGCACTCAACTCATCGAGGGGGGTGAGCAGTTCTTC. Translation gives CASSLRTQLIEGGEQFF.

Concerning this clonotype: The junction differs from germline at one of its ends, possibly a read error. This rearrangement joins TRBV7-2 to TRBJ2-1; no firm D call. The V gene's germline CDR1 is SGHTA and CDR2 FQGNSA. The CDR3 consists of 10 residues. The CDR3 DNA follows: TGTGCCGGCAGCCTGGGGGAGCAGTTCTTC. Its protein product is CAGSLGEQFF.

This clonotype was seen more than once but under ten times. V usage is TRBV4-3 and J usage is TRBJ1-2; possible D gene TRBD1, 6 bases. The ends were cut back, 0 bases at V and 8 bases at J, with 19 bases in the middle. Germline V CDR1 and CDR2: LGHNA, YSLEER. The CDR3 totals 16 residues. CDR3 region: CASSQDIQGQSDGYTF. The CDR3 DNA reads TGCGCCAGCAGCCAAGATATCCAGGGGCAGTCAGACGGCTACACCTTC.

A note on this clonotype: One junction end does not reproduce the germline sequence, and a read error may be involved. The V gene is TRBV20-1, the J gene TRBJ2-1; D possibly corresponds to TRBD1 (7 bases). The V gene's germline CDR1 is DFQATT and CDR2 SNEGSKA (reference sequence). This CDR3 region has 13 residues. CDR3 sequence: CSAAGGGFNEQVF. The CDR3 DNA reads TGCAGTGCTGCCGGAGGGGGCTTTAATGAGCAGGTCTTC.

Concerning this clonotype: One junction end disagrees with the germline gene, perhaps due to a read error. The CDR3 bases are TGTGCCAGCAGTTTACGGAACTCTGGGGCCAACGTCCGGACTTTC. As protein: CASSLRNSGANVRTF. The V and J genes are TRBV28 and TRBJ2-6; possible D gene TRBD1, 5 bases. Looked up from germline, CDR1 is MDHEN and CDR2 is SYDVKM. The CDR3 is 15 amino acids.

Comments on this clonotype: A much larger clone is a single base away; this may be a read error. The chain recombines TRBV28 with TRBJ1-5; possibly TRBD1 for D (6 bases). CDR1 and CDR2 (germline): MDHEN, SYDVKM. The CDR3 has 16 amino acids. The CDR3 protein is CASSSLMRGSNQPRHF. The CDR3 DNA reads TGTGCCAGCAGTTCCCTTATGAGGGGGAGCAATCAGCCCCGGCATTTT.

As regards this clonotype: This may come from a read error, since a much larger clone is one base off. J is TRBJ2-7 and V is TRBV14; D perhaps matches TRBD2 (5 bases). TRBJ2-5 matches the DNA end more closely, so the J call is doubtful. CDR3 size: 14 residues. Germline loops: CDR1 SGHDN, CDR2 FVKESK. The DNA for the CDR3 is TGTGCCAGCAGCTTCGACGGACTGAGAGAGACCCAGTACTTC. It encodes CASSFDGLRETQYF.

The sample holds a few counts of this clonotype. A much larger clone lies one base from this, so it may be a read error. The chain has TRBV29-1 and TRBJ2-1; the D gene is possibly TRBD1 (5 bases). CDR3 length: 13 amino acids. The V end was cut by 8 bases, the J end by 0 bases, with 11 bases between. CDR1 and CDR2 (germline): SQVTM, ANQGSEA. CDR3 amino acids: CSFGQASYNEQFF. CDR3 bases: TGCAGCTTCGGACAAGCCTCCTACAATGAGCAGTTCTTC.

At least ten counts were recorded for this clonotype. The V call is TRBV29-1, the J call TRBJ1-1, with D unresolved. Germline CDR1 and CDR2: SQVTM and ANQGSEA. Trimming took 1 base from V and 3 from J, leaving 9 bases between them. The CDR3 covers 13 residues. CDR3 DNA: TGCAGCGTTGAAGCCGATATCGACACTGAAGCTTTCTTT. Amino acids: CSVEADIDTEAFF.

V usage is TRBV4-3 and J usage is TRBJ1-6, with D possibly being TRBD1 (5 bases). V dropped 0 bases and J dropped 7 bases, with 10 bases sitting between them. This CDR3 region has 15 residues. The V gene's germline CDR1 is LGHNA and CDR2 YSLEER. Here the CDR3 reads CASSQEKGWNSPLHF. The DNA for the CDR3 is TGCGCCAGCAGCCAAGAAAAGGGGTGGAATTCACCCCTCCACTTT.

The chain joins TRBV20-1 to TRBJ2-7; D may be TRBD2 (5 bases). Deletions cut 0 bases from V and 3 bases from J, with 18 bases between. CDR3 length: 16 residues. In germline, CDR1 is DFQATT, CDR2 SNEGSKA (reference sequence). CDR3 nucleotide sequence: TGCAGTGCTAGAGAAGAGAGGGCTCGTTCGCACTACGAGCAGTACTTC. This sequence encodes CSAREERARSHYEQYF.

In its sample, this clonotype was seen a few times. CDR3 protein: CASSPILDEQFF. CDR3 bases: TGTGCCAGCAGTCCGATTCTGGATGAGCAGTTCTTC. V is TRBV6-2 or TRBV6-3 and J is TRBJ2-1; the D is unclear. The V end was cut by 5 bases, the J end by 8 bases, with 10 bases between. Germline-derived CDR1 and CDR2 are MNHEY and SVGEGT. CDR3 size: 12 residues.

This clonotype was counted many times. The rearrangement joins TRBV4-1 to TRBJ1-1, with 8 positions matching TRBD1. Germline V gene lookup returns CDR1 MGHRA and CDR2 YSYEKL. J gave up 0 bases and V 3 bases, and 6 bases lay outside the gene matches. The CDR3 has 16 residues. The CDR3 region is CASSQLTGGLNTEAFF. DNA for the CDR3: TGCGCCAGCAGCCAGTTAACAGGGGGGTTGAACACTGAAGCTTTCTTT.

Concerning this clonotype itself: Mismatch with germline at one junction end may stem from a read error. V is TRBV9 and J is TRBJ2-7, with D perhaps matching TRBD2 (7 bases). Per the germline V gene, CDR1 is SGDLS and CDR2 is YYNGEE. CDR3 size: 15 residues. CDR3: CASTVEGGWTYEQYF. DNA for the CDR3: TGTGCCAGCACCGTAGAGGGGGGGTGGACCTACGAGCAGTACTTC.

CDR3 sequence reads: CASSAHKARETQYF. For the CDR3, the DNA is TGTGCCAGCAGCGCCCACAAGGCTAGGGAGACCCAGTACTTC. J is TRBJ2-5 and V is TRBV6-6, with D unresolved. Per germline, CDR1 MNHNY and CDR2 SVGAGI (reference sequence). This CDR3 has 14 amino acids. V was clipped by 6 bases and J by 5 bases, with 16 bases between them.

Ten or more counts support this clonotype. The chain couples TRBV28 to TRBJ2-6; TRBD1 matches 7 bases. Germline lookup yields CDR1 MDHEN and CDR2 SYDVKM. The CDR3 consists of 15 residues. V lost 7 bases to trimming and J lost 2 bases; unmatched junction nucleotides: 5. The CDR3 DNA reads as TGTGCCAGCATAACAGGGGAAGCTGGGGCCAACGTCCTGACTTTC. Amino acid sequence: CASITGEAGANVLTF.

This chain joins TRBV20-1 and TRBJ2-3; D remains unclear. Trimming took off 0 bases at V and 7 bases at J, with 8 bases between the two ends. The CDR3 runs 12 residues. Germline assignment: CDR1 DFQATT and CDR2 SNEGSKA (reference sequence). In nucleotides, the CDR3 is TGCAGTGCTAGAGATTGGACGTATACGCAGTATTTT. This sequence encodes CSARDWTYTQYF.

This clonotype was detected a few times. The chain employs TRBV5-1 and TRBJ1-2, with a tentative D call TRBD1 (5 bases). The V end lost 5 bases, the J end lost 2 bases, and 13 bases lay between the germline ends. The V gene's germline CDR1 is SGHRS and CDR2 YFSETQ. This CDR3 region has 14 residues. For the CDR3, the DNA is TGCGCCAGCAGAGGAGGGACTAACAACTATGGCTACACCTTC. Protein: CASRGGTNNYGYTF. The complete variable domain, with remaining parts taken from reference TRBV5-1 and TRBJ1-2, reads KAGVTQTPRYLIKTRGQQVTLSCSPISGHRSVSWYQQTPGQGLQFLFEYFSETQRNKGNFPGRFSGRQFSNSRSEMNVSTLELGDSALYLCASRGGTNNYGYTFGSGTRLTVV.

On this clonotype itself: Just one base apart from a much larger clone, this may be a read error. This chain connects TRBV12-3 or TRBV12-4 to TRBJ2-1, with TRBD2 matching 11 bases. The J call may be mistaken, given a closer DNA end match to TRBJ2-7. This CDR3 is 17 amino acids long. CDR3: CASSLLAGGPSYNEQYF. In DNA form, the CDR3 reads TGTGCCAGCAGTTTACTAGCGGGGGGACCCTCCTACAATGAGCAGTACTTC.